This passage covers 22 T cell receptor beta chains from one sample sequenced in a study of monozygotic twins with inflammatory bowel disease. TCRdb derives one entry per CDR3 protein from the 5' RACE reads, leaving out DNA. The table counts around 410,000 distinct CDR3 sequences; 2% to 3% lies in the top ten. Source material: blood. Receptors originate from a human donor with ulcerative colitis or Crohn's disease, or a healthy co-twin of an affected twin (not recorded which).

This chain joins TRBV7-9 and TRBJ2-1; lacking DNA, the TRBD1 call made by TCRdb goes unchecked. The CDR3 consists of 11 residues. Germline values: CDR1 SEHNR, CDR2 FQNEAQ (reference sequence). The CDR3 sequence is CAIQGYNEQFF.

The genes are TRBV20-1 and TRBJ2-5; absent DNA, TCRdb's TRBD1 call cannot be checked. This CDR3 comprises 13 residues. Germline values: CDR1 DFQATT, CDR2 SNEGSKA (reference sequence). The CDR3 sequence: CSAGRGNQETQYF.

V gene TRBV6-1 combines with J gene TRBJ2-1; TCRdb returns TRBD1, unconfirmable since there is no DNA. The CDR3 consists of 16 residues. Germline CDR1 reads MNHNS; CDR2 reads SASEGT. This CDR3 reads CASSLQLGATYNEQFF.

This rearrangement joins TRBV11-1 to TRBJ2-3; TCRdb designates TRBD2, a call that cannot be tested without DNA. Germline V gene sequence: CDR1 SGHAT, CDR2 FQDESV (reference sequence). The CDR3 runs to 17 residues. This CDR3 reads CASSLASGGSRTDTQYF.

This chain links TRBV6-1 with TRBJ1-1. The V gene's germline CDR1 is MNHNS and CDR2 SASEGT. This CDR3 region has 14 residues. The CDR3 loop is CASNPMRRNTEAFF.

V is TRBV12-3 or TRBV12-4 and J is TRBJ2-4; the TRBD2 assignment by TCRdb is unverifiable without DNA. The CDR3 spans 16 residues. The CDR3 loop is CASSEGTGLAKNIQYF.

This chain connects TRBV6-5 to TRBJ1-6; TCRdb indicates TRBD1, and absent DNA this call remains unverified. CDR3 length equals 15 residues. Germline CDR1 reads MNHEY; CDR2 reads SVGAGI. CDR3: CASSYLRRQGDPLHF.

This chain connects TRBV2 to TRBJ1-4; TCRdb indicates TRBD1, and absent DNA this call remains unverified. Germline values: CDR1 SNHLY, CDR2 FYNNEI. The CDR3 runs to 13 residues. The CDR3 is CASTGGPGEKLFF.

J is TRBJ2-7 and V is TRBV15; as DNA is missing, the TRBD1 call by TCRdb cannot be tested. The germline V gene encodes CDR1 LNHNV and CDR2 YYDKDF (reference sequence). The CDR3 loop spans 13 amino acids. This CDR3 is CATSRATAGILSF.

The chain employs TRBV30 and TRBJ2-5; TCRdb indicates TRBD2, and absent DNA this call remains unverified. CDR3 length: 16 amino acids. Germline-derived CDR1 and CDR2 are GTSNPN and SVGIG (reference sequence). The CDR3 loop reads CAWSRNLLAGWETQYF.

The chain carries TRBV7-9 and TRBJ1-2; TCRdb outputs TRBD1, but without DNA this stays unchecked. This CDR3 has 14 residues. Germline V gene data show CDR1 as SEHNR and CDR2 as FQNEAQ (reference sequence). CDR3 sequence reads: CASSTGGLSQGYTF.

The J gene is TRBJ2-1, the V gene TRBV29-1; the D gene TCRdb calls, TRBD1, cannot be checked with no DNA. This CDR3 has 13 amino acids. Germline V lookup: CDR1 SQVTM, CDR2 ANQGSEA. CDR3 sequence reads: CSVAFVQDNEQFF.

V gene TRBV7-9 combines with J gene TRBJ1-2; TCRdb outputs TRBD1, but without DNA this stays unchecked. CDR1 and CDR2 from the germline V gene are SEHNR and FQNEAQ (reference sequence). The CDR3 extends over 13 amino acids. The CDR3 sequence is CASSRQVTYGYTF.

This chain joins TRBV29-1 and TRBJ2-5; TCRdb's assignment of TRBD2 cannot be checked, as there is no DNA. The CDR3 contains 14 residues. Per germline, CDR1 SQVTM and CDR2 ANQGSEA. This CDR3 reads CSVEGGLALKTQYF.

This CDR3 is CASSFNRGNTGELFF. The V and J genes are TRBV11-2 and TRBJ2-2; TCRdb proposes TRBD1, but this gene call is untestable without DNA. This CDR3 has 15 residues. Germline assignment: CDR1 SGHAT and CDR2 FQNNGV.

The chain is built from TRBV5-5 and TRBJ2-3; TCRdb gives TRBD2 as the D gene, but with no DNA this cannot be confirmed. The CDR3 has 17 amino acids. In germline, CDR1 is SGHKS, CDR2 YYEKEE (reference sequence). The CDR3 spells CASSGGTSGRGGDTQYF.

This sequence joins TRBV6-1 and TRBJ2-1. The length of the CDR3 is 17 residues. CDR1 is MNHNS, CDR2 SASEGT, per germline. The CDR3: CASKLRPATDRSGEQFF.

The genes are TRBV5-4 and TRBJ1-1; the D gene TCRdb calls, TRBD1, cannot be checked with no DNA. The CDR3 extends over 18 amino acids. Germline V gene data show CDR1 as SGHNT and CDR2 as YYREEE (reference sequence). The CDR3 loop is CASSSRDPGQGLNTEAFF. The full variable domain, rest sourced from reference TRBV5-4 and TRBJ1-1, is ETGVTQSPTHLIKTRGQQVTLRCSSQSGHNTVSWYQQALGQGPQFIFQYYREEENGRGNFPPRFSGLQFPNYSSELNVNALELDDSALYLCASSSRDPGQGLNTEAFFGQGTRLTVV.

The CDR3 reads CASRGGGLSSYNEQFF. This chain joins TRBV27 and TRBJ2-1; TCRdb lists TRBD1, though no DNA is available to test this call. The CDR3 contains 16 residues. The V gene's germline CDR1 is MNHEY and CDR2 SMNVEV (reference sequence).

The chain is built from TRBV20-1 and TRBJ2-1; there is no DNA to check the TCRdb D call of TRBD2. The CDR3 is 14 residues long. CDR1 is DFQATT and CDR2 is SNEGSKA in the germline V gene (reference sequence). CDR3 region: CSARGATSGNEQFF.

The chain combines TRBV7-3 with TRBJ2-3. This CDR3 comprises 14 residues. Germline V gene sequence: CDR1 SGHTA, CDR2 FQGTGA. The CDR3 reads CASSPDVNTDTQYF. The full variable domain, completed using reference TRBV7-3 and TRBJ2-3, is GAGVSQTPSNKVTEKGKYVELRCDPISGHTALYWYRQSLGQGPEFLIYFQGTGAADDSGLPNDRFFAVRPEGSVSTLKIQRTERGDSAVYLCASSPDVNTDTQYFGPGTRLTVL.

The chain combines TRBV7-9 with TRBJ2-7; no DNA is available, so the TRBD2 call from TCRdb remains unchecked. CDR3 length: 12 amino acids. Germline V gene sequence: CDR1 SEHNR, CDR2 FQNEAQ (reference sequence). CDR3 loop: CASSQAHYEQYF.